This TCR beta chain was found in a study of blood T cells in healthy people across ages. Study at large: Per two T cells, about one barcoded beta molecule was captured through template switching.

This CDR3 comprises 14 residues. Germline CDR1 is MNHEY and CDR2 is SVGEGT. Per sample, extraction of total RNA gave at least 5.5 micrograms in every case. The use of a sample-barcoded 5' primer and a J-beta primer mix characterized a second PCR of roughly 6 to 12 cycles. TCRdb used MiXCR to reprocess the 5' RACE reads, holding one entry per CDR3 protein. The table records about 970,000 distinct CDR3 sequences, just over 50% of them present only once. This clonotype was sampled from a woman aged 60-75 years in good health. The rearrangement links TRBV6-2 or TRBV6-3 to TRBJ2-4; 10 bases align to TRBD2. The end of the DNA aligns better with TRBJ2-7, so the J call may be wrong. Material: blood. The CDR3 sequence: CASGKLAGNYEQYF. The CDR3 nucleotides are TGTGCCAGCGGCAAACTAGCGGGAAATTACGAGCAGTACTTC.